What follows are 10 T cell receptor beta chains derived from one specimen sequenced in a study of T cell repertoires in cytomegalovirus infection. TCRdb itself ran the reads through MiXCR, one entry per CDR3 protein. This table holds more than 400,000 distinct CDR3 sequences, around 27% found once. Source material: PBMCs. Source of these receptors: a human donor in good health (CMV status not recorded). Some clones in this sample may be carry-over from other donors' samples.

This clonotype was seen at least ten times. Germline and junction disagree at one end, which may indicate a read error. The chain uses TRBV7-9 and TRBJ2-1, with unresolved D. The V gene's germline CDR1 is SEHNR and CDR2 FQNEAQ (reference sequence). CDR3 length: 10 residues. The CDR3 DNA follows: TGTGCCAGCTCCTCCAATGAGCAGTTCTTC. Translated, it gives CASSSNEQFF. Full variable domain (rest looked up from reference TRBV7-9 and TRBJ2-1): DTGVSQNPRHKITKRGQNVTFRCDPISEHNRLYWYRQTLGQGPEFLTYFQNEAQLEKSRLLSDRFSAERPKGSFSTLEIQRTEQGDSAMYLCASSSNEQFFGPGTRLTVL.

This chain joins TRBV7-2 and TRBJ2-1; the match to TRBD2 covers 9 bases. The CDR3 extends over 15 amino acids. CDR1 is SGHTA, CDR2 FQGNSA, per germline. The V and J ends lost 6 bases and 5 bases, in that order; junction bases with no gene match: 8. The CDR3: CASRKAGGGHNEQFF. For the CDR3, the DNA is TGTGCCAGCAGGAAAGCGGGAGGAGGGCACAATGAGCAGTTCTTC.

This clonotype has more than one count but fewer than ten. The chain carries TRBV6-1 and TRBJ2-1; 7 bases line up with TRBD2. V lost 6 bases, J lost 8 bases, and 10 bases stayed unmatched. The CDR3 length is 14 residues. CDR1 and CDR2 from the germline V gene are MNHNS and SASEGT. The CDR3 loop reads CASSRDYKLYEQFF. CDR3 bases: TGTGCCAGCAGCCGGGACTATAAGCTCTATGAGCAGTTCTTC.

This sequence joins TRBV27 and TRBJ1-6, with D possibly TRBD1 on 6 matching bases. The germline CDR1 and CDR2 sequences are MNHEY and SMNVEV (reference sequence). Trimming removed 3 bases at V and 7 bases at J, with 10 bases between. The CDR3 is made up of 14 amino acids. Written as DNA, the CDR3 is TGTGCCAGCAGTTTCTTCAGGGGCAATTCACCCCTCCACTTT. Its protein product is CASSFFRGNSPLHF.

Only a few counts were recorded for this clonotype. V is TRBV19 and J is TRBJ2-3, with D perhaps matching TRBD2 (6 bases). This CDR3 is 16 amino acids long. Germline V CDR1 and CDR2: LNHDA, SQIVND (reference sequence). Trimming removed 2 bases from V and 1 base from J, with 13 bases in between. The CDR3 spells CASSISGPGGTDTQYF. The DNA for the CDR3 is TGTGCCAGTAGTATATCAGGTCCGGGGGGCACAGATACGCAGTATTTT.

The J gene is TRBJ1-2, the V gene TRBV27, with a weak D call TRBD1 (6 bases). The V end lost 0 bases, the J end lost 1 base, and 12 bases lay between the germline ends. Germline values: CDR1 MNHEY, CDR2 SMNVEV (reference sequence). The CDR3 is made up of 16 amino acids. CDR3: CASSLSMGQINYGYTF. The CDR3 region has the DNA TGTGCCAGCAGTTTATCCATGGGACAAATTAACTATGGCTACACCTTC.

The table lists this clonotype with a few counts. The CDR3, as DNA: TGTGCCAGCAGCCTGCCGGGGGGAACCGGGGAGCTGTTTTTT. As protein: CASSLPGGTGELFF. V usage is TRBV5-6 and J usage is TRBJ2-2, with 7 bases fitting TRBD2. V gave up 4 bases and J gave up 5 bases; unmatched junction bases: 5. Germline CDR1 and CDR2: SGHDT and YYEEEE. The CDR3 is made up of 14 amino acids.

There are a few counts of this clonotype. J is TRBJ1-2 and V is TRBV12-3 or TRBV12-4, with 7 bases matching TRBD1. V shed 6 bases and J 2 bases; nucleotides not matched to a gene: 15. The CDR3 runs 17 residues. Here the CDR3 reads CASRNRDRRDGNYGYTF. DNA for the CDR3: TGTGCCAGCAGGAACCGGGACAGAAGAGACGGAAACTATGGCTACACCTTC.

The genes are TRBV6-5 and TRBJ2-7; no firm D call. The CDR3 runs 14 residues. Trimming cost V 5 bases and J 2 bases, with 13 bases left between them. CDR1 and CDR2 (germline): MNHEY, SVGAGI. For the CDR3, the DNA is TGTGCCAGCAGTCCGGACCCTGGGCCCTACGAGCAGTACTTC. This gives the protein CASSPDPGPYEQYF.

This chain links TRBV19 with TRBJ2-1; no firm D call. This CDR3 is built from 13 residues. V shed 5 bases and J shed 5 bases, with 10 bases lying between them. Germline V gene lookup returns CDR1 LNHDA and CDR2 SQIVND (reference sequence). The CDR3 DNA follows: TGTGCCAGTAGTTCCCATACCGACAATGAGCAGTTCTTC. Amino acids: CASSSHTDNEQFF.